This is a list of T cell receptor beta chains from one sample in a study of blood T cell repertoires in COVID-19. The protocol was immunoSEQ multiplex PCR, while the TCRdb copy is restricted to in-frame clones and leaves out a portion. The sample shows about 140,000 clones, roughly 81% of them seen only once. The sample taken for sequencing was peripheral blood. The receptors originated from a woman between 45 and 65 years old with active or convalescent COVID-19. CDR3s include the opening cysteine and the closing phenylalanine or tryptophan. A D gene is named only where the DNA matches it firmly. Size is stated for part of the rows, as once, few or many counts, or as a class when the clone is expanded.

clone_size	v_call	d_call	j_call	cdr3_aa	cdr3_nt
NA	TRBV6-2/TRBV6-3	NA	TRBJ1-2	CASSQTTNYGYTF	TGTGCCAGCAGCCAGACTACCAACTATGGCTACACCTTC
NA	TRBV11-1	NA	TRBJ1-1	CASSNRGDTEAFF	TGTGCCAGCAGCAACCGGGGGGACACTGAAGCTTTCTTT
once	TRBV30	NA	TRBJ1-1	CAWLGDRLNTEAFF	TGTGCCTGGCTAGGGGATCGGTTGAACACTGAAGCTTTCTTT
NA	TRBV5-1	NA	TRBJ2-5	CASSTPEQGRQETQYF	TGCGCCAGCAGCACACCGGAACAGGGTCGGCAAGAGACCCAGTACTTC
NA	TRBV6-2/TRBV6-3	TRBD2	TRBJ2-3	CASSYALAGGPRDTQYF	TGTGCCAGCAGTTACGCCCTAGCGGGGGGGCCAAGGGATACGCAGTATTTT
once	TRBV6-4	TRBD2	TRBJ2-1	CASSDPSGRNYNEQFF	TGTGCCAGCAGTGATCCTAGCGGGAGGAATTACAATGAGCAGTTCTTC
NA	TRBV30	NA	TRBJ2-7	CAWSSSSVPEYF	TGTGCCTGGAGTTCCTCGAGCGTTCCCGAGTACTTC
NA	TRBV6-2/TRBV6-3	NA	TRBJ2-1	CASSPYNEQFF	TGTGCCAGCAGTCCATACAATGAGCAGTTCTTC
NA	TRBV6-2/TRBV6-3	TRBD1	TRBJ1-5	CASSYTGDNQPQHF	TGTGCCAGCAGTTACACAGGGGACAATCAGCCCCAGCATTTT
NA	TRBV7-9	TRBD1	TRBJ1-4	CASSSGQGAYEKLFF	TGTGCCAGCAGCTCGGGACAGGGTGCTTATGAAAAACTGTTTTTT
NA	TRBV19	TRBD1	TRBJ1-1	CASSLGQGNRLLNTEAFF	TGTGCCAGTAGTTTGGGACAGGGAAATCGACTATTGAACACTGAAGCTTTCTTT
once	TRBV6-2/TRBV6-3	NA	TRBJ1-1	CASSYPSRGMNTEAFF	TGTGCCAGCAGTTACCCCTCTCGGGGGATGAACACTGAAGCTTTCTTT
NA	TRBV19	TRBD1	TRBJ2-7	CASSIKQGYEQYF	TGTGCCAGTAGTATCAAACAGGGGTACGAGCAGTACTTC
NA	TRBV7-4	TRBD1	TRBJ1-4	CASSLGATGPPTNEKLFF	TGTGCCAGCAGCTTAGGGGCGACAGGGCCCCCAACTAATGAAAAACTGTTTTTT
NA	TRBV5-1	TRBD2	TRBJ2-1	CASSPGLAGYGAQFF	TGCGCCAGCAGCCCCGGCCTAGCGGGTTACGGGGCGCAGTTCTTC
NA	TRBV5-5	TRBD1	TRBJ2-7	CASSLGDRDPSSYEQYF	TGTGCCAGCAGCCTGGGGGACAGGGACCCGAGCTCCTACGAGCAGTACTTC
NA	TRBV9	TRBD2	TRBJ2-5	CASSPDRLAGQETQYF	TGTGCCAGCAGCCCGGATAGACTAGCGGGACAGGAGACCCAGTACTTC
NA	TRBV19	TRBD2	TRBJ2-1	CASGGGRYNEQFF	TGTGCCAGTGGTGGCGGGAGGTACAATGAGCAGTTCTTC
NA	TRBV7-9	TRBD2	TRBJ2-3	CASSPQRGSTDTQYF	TGTGCCAGCAGCCCTCAGCGGGGGAGCACAGATACGCAGTATTTT
NA	TRBV3-1/TRBV3-2	NA	TRBJ1-4	CASSQDRRGAANEKLFF	TGTGCCAGCAGCCAAGATAGAAGGGGCGCGGCTAATGAAAAACTGTTTTTT
NA	TRBV5-1	NA	TRBJ2-3	CASSWIIQGSSDTQYF	TGCGCCAGCAGCTGGATTATACAGGGTTCCTCAGATACGCAGTATTTT
few	TRBV18	NA	TRBJ1-1	CASSPRTVERVGTEAFF	TGTGCCAGCTCACCCCGAACGGTGGAGAGGGTAGGGACTGAAGCTTTCTTT
NA	TRBV27	TRBD2	TRBJ2-5	CASSATSGRAHRETQYF	TGTGCCAGCAGTGCGACTAGCGGGAGGGCCCATCGGGAGACCCAGTACTTC
NA	TRBV10-3	NA	TRBJ1-2	CAIGPGTRGGYTF	TGTGCCATCGGCCCCGGGACAAGGGGAGGCTACACCTTC
NA	TRBV7-9	TRBD2	TRBJ2-5	CASSSGLAGRAETQYF	TGTGCCAGCAGCTCAGGACTAGCGGGAAGGGCTGAGACCCAGTACTTC
NA	TRBV10-3	NA	TRBJ2-3	CAIRQGGDTDTQYF	TGTGCCATCAGACAGGGGGGGGACACAGATACGCAGTATTTT
NA	TRBV10-3	TRBD2	TRBJ2-7	CAISEAEFGGIAHYEQYF	TGTGCCATCAGTGAGGCCGAATTCGGGGGGATCGCCCACTACGAGCAGTACTTC
few	TRBV28	TRBD2	TRBJ2-7	CASSLRLAGGREQYF	TGTGCCAGCAGTTTAAGGCTAGCGGGAGGAAGAGAGCAGTACTTC
NA	TRBV18	TRBD2	TRBJ2-7	CASSPRRGGPSSYEQYF	TGTGCCAGCTCACCAAGGCGGGGGGGCCCCTCCTCCTACGAGCAGTACTTC
NA	TRBV6-5	TRBD1	TRBJ2-4	CASSPDRGAKNIQYF	TGTGCCAGCAGCCCCGACAGGGGAGCCAAAAACATTCAGTACTTC
once	TRBV30	TRBD2	TRBJ2-7	CAWSPPRASGLLYEQYF	TGTGCCTGGAGTCCCCCCCGTGCTAGCGGACTACTCTACGAGCAGTACTTC
NA	TRBV10-2	TRBD1	TRBJ1-1	CASSESNPDRANTEAFF	TGCGCCAGCAGTGAGTCCAACCCGGACAGGGCGAACACTGAAGCTTTCTTT
NA	TRBV28	NA	TRBJ1-3	CASSFQSRLSPGNTIYF	TGTGCCAGCAGTTTCCAATCTCGACTTTCTCCAGGAAACACCATATATTTT
NA	TRBV14	NA	TRBJ2-1	CASSQDRTPGDEQFF	TGTGCCAGCAGCCAAGATCGAACTCCGGGGGATGAGCAGTTCTTC
NA	TRBV3-1/TRBV3-2	NA	TRBJ2-5	CASSQNRVETQYF	TGTGCCAGCAGCCAGAACAGGGTGGAGACCCAGTACTTC
NA	TRBV4-1	NA	TRBJ2-1	CASSQDPGPYNEQFF	TGCGCCAGCAGCCAAGATCCAGGGCCCTACAATGAGCAGTTCTTC
NA	TRBV30	NA	TRBJ1-5	CAWDRGGGNQPQHF	TGTGCCTGGGACCGGGGAGGGGGCAATCAGCCCCAGCATTTT
NA	TRBV18	TRBD1	TRBJ2-6	CASSHGTGGTSGANVLTF	TGTGCCAGCTCACACGGGACAGGCGGAACCTCTGGGGCCAACGTCCTGACTTTC
NA	TRBV7-2	TRBD1	TRBJ1-6	CASSATGGYNSPLHF	TGTGCCAGCAGCGCCACAGGGGGATATAATTCACCCCTCCACTTT
once	TRBV6-5	TRBD1	TRBJ2-7	CATDGTGIYEQYF	TGTGCCACCGATGGGACAGGTATCTACGAGCAGTACTTC